This entry describes one T cell receptor (beta chain). No antigen is known for it. The PCR employed 60 Vbeta primers together with 13 Jbeta primers. Produced via immunoSEQ multiplex PCR; TCRdb's table is partial and in-frame only. The sample includes approximately 100,000 clones. The data derive from a study of cytomegalovirus exposure and HLA in healthy donors. Study-wide points: 16,951 TCR beta sequences were associated with HLA alleles at 0.05 false discovery rate in a later analysis.

This CDR3 comprises 13 residues. The germline CDR1 and CDR2 sequences are LNHDA and SQIVND (reference sequence). V lost 7 bases and J 8 bases, leaving 15 bases between the germline ends. This chain connects TRBV19 to TRBJ2-4; tentative D call: TRBD2 (7 bases). The clonotype originates from a middle-aged man in good health and CMV-seronegative. Sequenced input: PBMCs. CDR3 residues: CASTSGGRHIQYF. CDR3 nucleotides: TGTGCCAGTACGTCCGGGGGGCGGCACATTCAGTACTTC.